Shown below are 17 T cell receptor beta chains from a single sample sequenced in a study of blood T cell repertoires in COVID-19. The method was immunoSEQ multiplex PCR; TCRdb's version includes in-frame clones alone and lacks a portion of them. The sample has some 120,000 clones, roughly 83% seen once; the top ten hold about 2.2%. The sample consisted of peripheral blood. The receptor source for this set is a man between 25 and 39 years old with acute or convalescent COVID-19.

The CDR3 DNA reads as TGTGCCAGCAGCTCCGGTCGACAGGACCCCACCCGGGCCCAGTACTTC. Its translation: CASSSGRQDPTRAQYF. The chain carries TRBV7-9 and TRBJ2-5, with D possibly being TRBD1 (6 bases). The CDR3 totals 16 residues. Trimming pared 4 bases from V and 9 bases from J, leaving 24 bases between. Per the germline V gene, CDR1 is SEHNR and CDR2 is FQNEAQ (reference sequence).

Only one count was recorded for this clone. This chain joins TRBV18 and TRBJ2-2, with D hard to call. V lost 5 bases and J 1 base, leaving 5 bases between the germline ends. Germline V gene lookup returns CDR1 KGHSH and CDR2 LQKENI. This CDR3 comprises 13 residues. The CDR3 sequence is CASSAGNTGELFF. As DNA, the CDR3 is TGTGCCAGCTCAGCCGGGAACACCGGGGAGCTGTTTTTT.

This rearrangement joins TRBV5-5 to TRBJ1-1; D gene uncertain. Germline CDR1 and CDR2: SGHKS and YYEKEE (reference sequence). Trimming left V 0 bases short and J 1 base short, with 13 bases between. This CDR3 is 16 amino acids long. In DNA form, the CDR3 reads TGTGCCAGCAGCTTGGCCCCTCTGAGGGCGAACACTGAAGCTTTCTTT. Protein: CASSLAPLRANTEAFF.

This sequence joins TRBV11-2 and TRBJ1-4; 9 bases line up with TRBD1. CDR3 length equals 14 residues. Germline V gene data show CDR1 as SGHAT and CDR2 as FQNNGV. Losses at the gene ends were 5 bases for V and 7 bases for J; bases not matched to a gene: 5. The DNA of the CDR3 is TGTGCCAGCAGCCTAGGACAGGGGTTTGAAAAACTGTTTTTT. Translated, it gives CASSLGQGFEKLFF.

The J gene is TRBJ1-2, the V gene TRBV6-2 or TRBV6-3; D is undetermined. The CDR3 has 16 amino acids. The V and J ends lost 6 bases and 5 bases respectively, with 22 bases between them. Germline-derived CDR1 and CDR2 are MNHEY and SVGEGT. CDR3 nucleotide sequence: TGTGCCAGCAGCCGGAGAGACGGCTTTACCTTGTATGGCTACACCTTC. It specifies CASSRRDGFTLYGYTF.

The gene calls are TRBV10-3 and TRBJ1-3; D not resolved. V dropped 7 bases and J dropped 0 bases, with 10 bases sitting between them. The CDR3 totals 14 residues. Germline V gene sequence: CDR1 ENHRY, CDR2 SYGVKD. The DNA of the CDR3 is TGTGCCATCATAGTACGGAGCTCTGGAAACACCATATATTTT. Translated: CAIIVRSSGNTIYF.

The chain couples TRBV4-2 to TRBJ2-1; 10 bases align to TRBD2. The CDR3 has 17 residues. The trim removed 1 base at V and 1 base at J, leaving 4 bases unmatched. The germline V gene has CDR1 LGHNA and CDR2 YNFKEQ. As DNA, the CDR3 is TGTGCCAGCAGCCAAGGGAGCGGGGGGGATTCCTACAATGAGCAGTTCTTC. This encodes CASSQGSGGDSYNEQFF.

This chain links TRBV18 with TRBJ1-4; 7 bases are a match to TRBD1. V was clipped by 4 bases and J by 5 bases; unmatched bases: 7. Germline V gene sequence: CDR1 KGHSH, CDR2 LQKENI. The CDR3 contains 15 residues. For the CDR3, the DNA is TGTGCCAGCTCACTAACTCCGGGACAGAATGAAAAACTGTTTTTT. This sequence encodes CASSLTPGQNEKLFF.

This clone was observed at least ten times. This sequence joins TRBV5-1 and TRBJ1-2; maybe TRBD1 (6 bases). CDR3 length equals 14 residues. From germline, CDR1 is SGHRS and CDR2 YFSETQ. Trimming took off 0 bases at V and 2 bases at J, with 8 bases between the two ends. In nucleotides, the CDR3 is TGCGCCAGCAGCTTGGAAGGGGGAAACTATGGCTACACCTTC. This codes for CASSLEGGNYGYTF.

The V call is TRBV18, the J call TRBJ2-1; 14 bases are shared with TRBD2. CDR3 size: 17 residues. V was pared by 8 bases and J by 0 bases, with 6 bases of the junction left unmatched. Germline CDR1 reads KGHSH; CDR2 reads LQKENI. The CDR3 here is CASAGLAGDISYNEQFF. The DNA of the CDR3 is TGTGCCAGCGCGGGACTAGCGGGAGACATCTCCTACAATGAGCAGTTCTTC. Supplemented by reference TRBV18 and TRBJ2-1, the full variable domain reads NAGVMQNPRHLVRRRGQEARLRCSPMKGHSHVYWYRQLPEEGLKFMVYLQKENIIDESGMPKERFSAEFPKEGPSILRIQQVVRGDSAAYFCASAGLAGDISYNEQFFGPGTRLTVL.

The chain combines TRBV7-3 with TRBJ2-5; D is possibly TRBD2 (6 bases). CDR3 length equals 14 residues. Trimming removed 2 bases at V and 4 bases at J, with 11 bases between. Germline-derived CDR1 and CDR2 are SGHTA and FQGTGA. The chain's CDR3 is CASSLAGGSETQYF. As DNA, the CDR3 is TGTGCCAGCAGCTTAGCCGGGGGATCAGAGACCCAGTACTTC.

This chain joins TRBV27 and TRBJ2-5; 9 nucleotides agree with TRBD2. The V segment lost 5 bases and the J segment 1 base; nucleotides outside the gene matches: 5. Per the germline V gene, CDR1 is MNHEY and CDR2 is SMNVEV (reference sequence). CDR3 size: 15 residues. The CDR3 DNA reads TGTGCCAGCAGTGCAAGCGGGAGGATCCAAGAGACCCAGTACTTC. Translated: CASSASGRIQETQYF.

V gene TRBV19 combines with J gene TRBJ2-1; the match to TRBD2 covers 13 bases. This CDR3 has 19 amino acids. Trimming removed 1 base from V and 3 bases from J; junction bases left unmatched: 9. CDR1 and CDR2 (germline): LNHDA, SQIVND (reference sequence). DNA of the CDR3: TGTGCCAGTAGTATAGGAACTAGCGGGAGGGCCGGCCTCTACAATGAGCAGTTCTTC. It translates to CASSIGTSGRAGLYNEQFF.

V gene TRBV5-6 combines with J gene TRBJ2-6; D might be TRBD2 (5 bases). V was pared by 1 base and J by 0 bases, with 17 bases between. Germline V gene sequence: CDR1 SGHDT, CDR2 YYEEEE. The CDR3 is made up of 19 amino acids. DNA of the CDR3: TGTGCCAGCAGCTTGTATGGGTTTTCGGCGGGCTCTGGGGCCAACGTCCTGACTTTC. This codes for CASSLYGFSAGSGANVLTF.

In its sample, this clone was seen a few times. This chain links TRBV5-1 with TRBJ2-3; 13 bases align to TRBD2. There are 16 residues in the CDR3. With 4 bases clipped from V and 2 bases from J, the junction kept 4 bases outside the gene matches. Germline loops: CDR1 SGHRS, CDR2 YFSETQ. CDR3 sequence reads: CASSVTSGGATDTQYF. The CDR3 nucleotides are TGCGCCAGCAGCGTCACTAGCGGGGGGGCCACAGATACGCAGTATTTT.

The V call is TRBV14, the J call TRBJ1-2; 10 bases agree with TRBD1. J gave up 5 bases and V 0 bases, and 3 bases lay outside the gene matches. Looked up from germline, CDR1 is SGHDN and CDR2 is FVKESK. The CDR3 sequence is 15 residues long. CDR3 residues: CASSQDPGQGYGYTF. CDR3 nucleotides: TGTGCCAGCAGCCAAGATCCGGGACAGGGGTATGGCTACACCTTC. Full variable domain (missing parts from reference TRBV14 and TRBJ1-2): EAGVTQFPSHSVIEKGQTVTLRCDPISGHDNLYWYRRVMGKEIKFLLHFVKESKQDESGMPNNRFLAERTGGTYSTLKVQPAELEDSGVYFCASSQDPGQGYGYTFGSGTRLTVV.

This chain connects TRBV5-4 to TRBJ2-2; 14 positions agree with TRBD2. Unmatched junction bases numbered 7, after V lost 4 bases and J lost 5 bases. CDR3 length: 17 residues. Germline values: CDR1 SGHNT, CDR2 YYREEE (reference sequence). The CDR3 region has the DNA TGTGCCAGCAGCCAGGGACTAGCGGGAGATCGGACCGGGGAGCTGTTTTTT. Amino acid sequence: CASSQGLAGDRTGELFF.